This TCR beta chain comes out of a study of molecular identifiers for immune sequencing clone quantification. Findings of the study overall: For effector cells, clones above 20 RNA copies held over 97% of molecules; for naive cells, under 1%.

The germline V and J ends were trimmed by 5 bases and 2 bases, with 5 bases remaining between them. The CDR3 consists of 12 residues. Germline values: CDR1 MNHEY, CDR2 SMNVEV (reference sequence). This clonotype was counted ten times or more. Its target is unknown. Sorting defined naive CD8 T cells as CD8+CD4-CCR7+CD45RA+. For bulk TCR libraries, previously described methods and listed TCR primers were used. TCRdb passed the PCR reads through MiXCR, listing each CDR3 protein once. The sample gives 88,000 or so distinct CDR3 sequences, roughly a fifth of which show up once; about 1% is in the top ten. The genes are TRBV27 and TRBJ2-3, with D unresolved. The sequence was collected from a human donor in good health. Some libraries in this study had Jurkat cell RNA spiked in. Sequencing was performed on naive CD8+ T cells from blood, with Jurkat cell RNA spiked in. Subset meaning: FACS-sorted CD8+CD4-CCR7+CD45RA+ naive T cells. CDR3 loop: CASSTVTDTQYF. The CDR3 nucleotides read TGTGCCAGCAGTACCGTCACAGATACGCAGTATTTT.